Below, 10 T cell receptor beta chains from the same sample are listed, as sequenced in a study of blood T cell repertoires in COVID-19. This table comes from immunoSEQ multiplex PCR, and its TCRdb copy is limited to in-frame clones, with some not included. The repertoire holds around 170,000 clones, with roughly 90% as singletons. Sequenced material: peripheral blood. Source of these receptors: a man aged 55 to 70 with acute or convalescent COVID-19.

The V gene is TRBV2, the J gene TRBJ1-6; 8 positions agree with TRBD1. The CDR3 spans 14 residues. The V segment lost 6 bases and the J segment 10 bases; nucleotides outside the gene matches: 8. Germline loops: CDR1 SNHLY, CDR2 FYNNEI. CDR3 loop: CASRRETGESPLHF. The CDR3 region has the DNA TGTGCCAGCAGGCGAGAGACAGGGGAATCACCCCTCCACTTT.

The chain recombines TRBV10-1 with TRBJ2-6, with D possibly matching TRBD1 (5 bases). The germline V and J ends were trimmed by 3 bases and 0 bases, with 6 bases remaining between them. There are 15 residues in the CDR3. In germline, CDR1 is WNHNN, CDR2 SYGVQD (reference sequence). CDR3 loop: CASSEGVSGANVLTF. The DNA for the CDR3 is TGCGCCAGCAGTGAAGGGGTCTCTGGGGCCAACGTCCTGACTTTC.

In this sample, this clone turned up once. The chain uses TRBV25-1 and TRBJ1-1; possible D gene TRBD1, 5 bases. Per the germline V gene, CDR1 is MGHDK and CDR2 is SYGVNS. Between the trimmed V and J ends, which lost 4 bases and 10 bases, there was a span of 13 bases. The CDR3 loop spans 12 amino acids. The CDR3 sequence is CASSGQGIGAFF. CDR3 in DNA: TGTGCCAGCAGTGGTCAGGGTATAGGAGCTTTCTTT.

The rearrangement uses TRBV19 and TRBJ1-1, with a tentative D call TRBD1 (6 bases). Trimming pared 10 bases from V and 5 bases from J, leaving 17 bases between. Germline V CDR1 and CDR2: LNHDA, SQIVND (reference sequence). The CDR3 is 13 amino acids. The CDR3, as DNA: TGTGCCACGACACACAGGGAGGGGACTGAAGCTTTCTTT. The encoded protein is CATTHREGTEAFF.

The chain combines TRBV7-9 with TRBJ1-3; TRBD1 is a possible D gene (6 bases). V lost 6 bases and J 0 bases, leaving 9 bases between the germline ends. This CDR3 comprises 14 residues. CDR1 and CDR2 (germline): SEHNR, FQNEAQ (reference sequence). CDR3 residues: CASSTGSSGNTIYF. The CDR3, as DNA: TGTGCCAGCAGTACAGGGAGCTCTGGAAACACCATATATTTT. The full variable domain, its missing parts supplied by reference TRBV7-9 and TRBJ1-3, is DTGVSQNPRHKITKRGQNVTFRCDPISEHNRLYWYRQTLGQGPEFLTYFQNEAQLEKSRLLSDRFSAERPKGSFSTLEIQRTEQGDSAMYLCASSTGSSGNTIYFGEGSWLTVV.

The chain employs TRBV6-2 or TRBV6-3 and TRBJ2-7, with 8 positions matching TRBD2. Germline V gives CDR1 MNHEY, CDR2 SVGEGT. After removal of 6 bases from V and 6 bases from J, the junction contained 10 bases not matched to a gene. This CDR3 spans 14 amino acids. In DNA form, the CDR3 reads TGTGCCAGCAGATACGGGGGCCTAGCGGGCGAGCAGTACTTC. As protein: CASRYGGLAGEQYF.

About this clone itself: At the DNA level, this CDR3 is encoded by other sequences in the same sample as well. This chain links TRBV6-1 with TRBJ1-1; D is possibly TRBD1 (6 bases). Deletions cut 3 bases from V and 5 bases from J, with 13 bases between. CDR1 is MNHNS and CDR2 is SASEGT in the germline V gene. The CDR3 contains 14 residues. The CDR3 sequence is CASSEGGQDTEAFF. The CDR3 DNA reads TGTGCCAGCAGTGAGGGGGGGCAGGATACTGAAGCTTTCTTT.

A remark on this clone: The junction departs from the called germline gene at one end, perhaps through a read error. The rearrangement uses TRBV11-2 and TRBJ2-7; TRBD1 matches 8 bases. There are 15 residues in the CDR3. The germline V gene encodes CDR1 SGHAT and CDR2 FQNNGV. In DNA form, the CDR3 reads TGTGCCAGCAGCTCGATAAGGGGACAGGCCTACGGGCAGTACTTC. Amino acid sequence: CASSSIRGQAYGQYF. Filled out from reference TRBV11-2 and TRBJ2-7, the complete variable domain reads EAGVAQSPRYKIIEKRQSVAFWCNPISGHATLYWYQQILGQGPKLLIQFQNNGVVDDSQLPKDRFSAERLKGVDSTLKIQPAKLEDSAVYLCASSSIRGQAYGQYFGPGTRLTVT.

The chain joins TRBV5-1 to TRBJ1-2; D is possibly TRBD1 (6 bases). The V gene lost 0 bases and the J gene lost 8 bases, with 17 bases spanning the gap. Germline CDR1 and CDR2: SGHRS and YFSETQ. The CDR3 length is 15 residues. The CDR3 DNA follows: TGCGCCAGCAGCTTGGTCGGGGGGCCGGCCGGAGGCTACACCTTC. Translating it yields CASSLVGGPAGGYTF. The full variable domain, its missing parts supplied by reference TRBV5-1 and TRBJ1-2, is KAGVTQTPRYLIKTRGQQVTLSCSPISGHRSVSWYQQTPGQGLQFLFEYFSETQRNKGNFPGRFSGRQFSNSRSEMNVSTLELGDSALYLCASSLVGGPAGGYTFGSGTRLTVV.

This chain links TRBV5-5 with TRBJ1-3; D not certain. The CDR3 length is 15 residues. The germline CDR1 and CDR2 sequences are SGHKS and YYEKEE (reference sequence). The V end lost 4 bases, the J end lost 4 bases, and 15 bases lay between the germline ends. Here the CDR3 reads CASSPREAGGNTIYF. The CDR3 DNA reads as TGTGCCAGCAGCCCCCGGGAGGCAGGCGGAAACACCATATATTTT.